The sequence of this TCR beta chain was determined in a study of T cell repertoires in cytomegalovirus infection. J gave up 6 bases and V 6 bases, and 17 bases lay outside the gene matches. Germline loops: CDR1 MNHEY, CDR2 SVGAGI. The CDR3 length is 19 residues. Only a few counts were recorded for this clonotype. Its antigen is unknown. TCRdb analysed the reads with MiXCR anew, one entry per CDR3 protein. The table shows roughly 570,000 distinct CDR3 sequences, with 40% occurring only once. The sample consisted of cultured PBMCs, taken from culture after CMV antigen stimulation. The chain couples TRBV6-5 to TRBJ2-2; TRBD2 agrees at 12 bases. The sequence came from a human donor in good health (CMV status not recorded). Some clones in this sample may be carry-over from other donors' samples. CDR3 residues: CASSPANWLAGGSAGELFF. The CDR3 bases are TGTGCCAGCAGCCCCGCGAATTGGCTAGCGGGGGGGAGCGCCGGGGAGCTGTTTTTT.